The 11 T cell receptor beta chains given below trace back to one sample, sequenced in a study of blood T cell repertoires in COVID-19. Produced via immunoSEQ multiplex PCR; TCRdb's table is partial and in-frame only. Among around 120,000 clones listed, 70% to 85% were seen once. The material sequenced was peripheral blood. Source of these receptors: a man aged 50 or older with acute or convalescent COVID-19.

This sequence joins TRBV6-1 and TRBJ2-2; no clear D. Trimming cost V 1 base and J 5 bases, with 14 bases left between them. Germline assignment: CDR1 MNHNS and CDR2 SASEGT. The CDR3 runs 16 residues. The CDR3 DNA reads TGTGCCAGCAGTGAAGTCGTGGTTTCTAGGACCGGGGAGCTGTTTTTT. This translates into CASSEVVVSRTGELFF.

The J gene is TRBJ1-4, the V gene TRBV7-6; D gene ambiguous. Trimming left V 10 bases short and J 9 bases short, with 12 bases between. The CDR3 covers 11 residues. The germline V gene encodes CDR1 SGHVS and CDR2 FNYEAQ. The CDR3 loop reads CATVRGQKLFF. In DNA, the CDR3 is TGTGCCACCGTACGCGGGCAAAAACTGTTTTTT.

This clone was seen only once. Within the sample, other DNA sequences also encode this same CDR3. This chain connects TRBV5-1 to TRBJ2-7, with 10 bases identical to TRBD1. The CDR3 totals 14 residues. The germline CDR1 and CDR2 sequences are SGHRS and YFSETQ. V was pared by 2 bases and J by 4 bases, with 3 bases of the junction left unmatched. The DNA of the CDR3 is TGCGCCAGCAGCTTTGGGACAGGGGCGTACGAGCAGTACTTC. Translation: CASSFGTGAYEQYF.

Here the CDR3 reads CASSYLASNTGELFF. The CDR3 nucleotides read TGTGCCAGCAGTTACCTAGCGTCGAACACCGGGGAGCTGTTTTTT. The V call is TRBV6-6, the J call TRBJ2-2; possibly TRBD2 for D (6 bases). Germline V gene lookup returns CDR1 MNHNY and CDR2 SVGAGI (reference sequence). This CDR3 comprises 15 residues. Trimming removed 2 bases from V and 0 bases from J, with 7 bases in between.

The chain carries TRBV15 and TRBJ1-2, with TRBD1 as a possible D gene (6 bases). Germline values: CDR1 LNHNV, CDR2 YYDKDF (reference sequence). V was trimmed by 1 base and J by 3 bases, leaving 9 bases between them. This CDR3 is 14 amino acids long. As DNA, the CDR3 is TGTGCCACCAGCAGAGCCCACAGGGACTATGGCTACACCTTC. Translating it yields CATSRAHRDYGYTF.

The CDR3 reads CASSLDRKNTGELFF. The DNA of the CDR3 is TGTGCCAGCAGTTTGGACAGAAAAAACACCGGGGAGCTGTTTTTT. The J gene is TRBJ2-2, the V gene TRBV28; perhaps TRBD1 as D (6 bases). V lost 3 bases and J lost 2, with 10 bases in between. The CDR3 extends over 15 amino acids. CDR1 MDHEN and CDR2 SYDVKM come from the germline V gene.

The chain carries TRBV9 and TRBJ2-1, with 13 bases identical to TRBD2. This CDR3 is built from 17 residues. Germline V CDR1 and CDR2: SGDLS, YYNGEE. The V segment lost 4 bases and the J segment 4 bases; nucleotides outside the gene matches: 8. The CDR3 nucleotides read TGTGCCAGCAGCCCTCAAGGACTAGCGGGAGAGTACAATGAGCAGTTCTTC. Protein: CASSPQGLAGEYNEQFF.

V gene TRBV5-6 combines with J gene TRBJ1-3; 8 bases match TRBD1. Germline V gives CDR1 SGHDT, CDR2 YYEEEE. V was clipped by 1 base and J by 2 bases; unmatched bases: 2. This CDR3 is built from 15 residues. The CDR3 nucleotides read TGTGCCAGCAGCTTGCCAGGGGGCGCTGGAAACACCATATATTTT. Translated: CASSLPGGAGNTIYF. Using reference TRBV5-6 and TRBJ1-3 for the parts outside the CDR3, the full variable domain is DAGVTQSPTHLIKTRGQQVTLRCSPKSGHDTVSWYQQALGQGPQFIFQYYEEEERQRGNFPDRFSGHQFPNYSSELNVNALLLGDSALYLCASSLPGGAGNTIYFGEGSWLTVV.

This chain uses TRBV14 with TRBJ2-7; TRBD2 agrees at 7 bases. This CDR3 contains 15 residues. V lost 0 bases, J lost 7 bases, and 9 bases stayed unmatched. Germline values: CDR1 SGHDN, CDR2 FVKESK. This chain's CDR3 is CASSQEGRGPIEQYF. The CDR3 DNA reads TGTGCCAGCAGCCAAGAGGGGAGGGGCCCTATAGAGCAGTACTTC. The full variable domain, rest sourced from reference TRBV14 and TRBJ2-7, is EAGVTQFPSHSVIEKGQTVTLRCDPISGHDNLYWYRRVMGKEIKFLLHFVKESKQDESGMPNNRFLAERTGGTYSTLKVQPAELEDSGVYFCASSQEGRGPIEQYFGPGTRLTVT.

The chain uses TRBV5-8 and TRBJ2-7, with D tentatively TRBD1 (6 bases). This CDR3 region has 12 residues. In germline, CDR1 is SGHTS, CDR2 YDEGEE. Trimming shortened V by 1 base and J by 4 bases, and 6 bases separated the two germline ends. For the CDR3, the DNA is TGTGCCAGCAGCTTGCAGGGGTACGAGCAGTACTTC. This translates into CASSLQGYEQYF.

This chain joins TRBV24-1 and TRBJ1-5, with D unresolved. The V end was cut by 3 bases, the J end by 8 bases, with 13 bases between. This CDR3 region has 14 residues. Looked up from germline, CDR1 is KGHDR and CDR2 is SFDVKD. CDR3 nucleotide sequence: TGTGCCACCAGTGATCCAGGAGTCGGGAAGCCCCAGCATTTT. Protein product: CATSDPGVGKPQHF.